This note documents a single TCR beta chain sequence. The CDR3 spans 15 residues. The V gene lost 6 bases and the J gene lost 4 bases, with 18 bases spanning the gap. Per germline, CDR1 KGHSH and CDR2 LQKENI. This specimen belongs to a study of graft-versus-host responses after intestinal transplantation. Clones were read by immunoSEQ multiplex PCR, and TCRdb kept only the in-frame ones, dropping some. Counted here are fewer than 20,000 clones, roughly 79% occurring once; the ten biggest clones make up roughly 8%. Intraepithelial plus lamina propria lymphocytes were released by processing graft tissue.

The input for sequencing was ileum tissue, taken almost 470 days after intestinal transplant. The chain uses TRBV18 and TRBJ1-1; tentatively, D is TRBD1 (5 bases). This clonotype was obtained from a human patient who received an intestinal transplant, so some T cells may come from the graft donor. This CDR3 reads CASSTRLGAGTEAFF. The CDR3, as DNA: TGTGCCAGCTCCACCAGGTTAGGGGCGGGCACTGAAGCTTTCTTT.